The 15 T cell receptor beta chains below were found in one sample sequenced in a study of blood T cell repertoires in COVID-19. Profiled with immunoSEQ multiplex PCR; TCRdb holds only in-frame clones, not every one. The sample lists hundreds of thousands of clones; 70% to 90% were seen once. The sequencing input was PBMCs or T cells enriched from blood (not recorded which). These receptors came from a woman aged 60-75 years who had recovered from COVID-19.

In this sample, this clone turned up a few times. The genes are TRBV29-1 and TRBJ2-2, with D tentatively TRBD1 (5 bases). The CDR3 runs 11 residues. Germline V gene data show CDR1 as SQVTM and CDR2 as ANQGSEA. Trimming shortened V by 7 bases and J by 6 bases, and 9 bases separated the two germline ends. The CDR3 DNA reads as TGCAGCGCTGTGGGGCCCGGGGAGCTGTTTTTT. It translates to CSAVGPGELFF.

This clone has a handful of counts. V gene TRBV10-3 combines with J gene TRBJ2-7; 9 bases match TRBD1. The CDR3 contains 14 residues. With V trimmed by 4 bases and J by 2 bases, 3 bases remained unmatched. Germline V gene data show CDR1 as ENHRY and CDR2 as SYGVKD. CDR3 bases: TGTGCCATCAGTGTAGGGACAGGGACCTACGAGCAGTACTTC. It specifies CAISVGTGTYEQYF.

V is TRBV20-1 and J is TRBJ1-2, with D uncertain. Germline V lookup: CDR1 DFQATT, CDR2 SNEGSKA (reference sequence). The CDR3 consists of 11 residues. The CDR3, as DNA: TGCCCTGGGCCGCACCATTATGGCTACACCTTC. Its translation: CPGPHHYGYTF.

The V call is TRBV6-1, the J call TRBJ1-2; a weak D match, TRBD1 (6 bases). The CDR3 runs to 17 residues. CDR1 and CDR2 from the germline V gene are MNHNS and SASEGT. Trimming left V 4 bases short and J 0 bases short, with 18 bases between. The CDR3 bases are TGTGCCAGCAGTGGGTCGACAGGCAAATTAGCTAACTATGGCTACACCTTC. The encoded protein is CASSGSTGKLANYGYTF.

Only one count was recorded for this clone. The rearrangement joins TRBV7-2 to TRBJ2-7; D is perhaps TRBD2 (5 bases). CDR3 length equals 13 residues. The germline CDR1 and CDR2 sequences are SGHTA and FQGNSA. Trimming removed 1 base from V and 7 bases from J, with 11 bases in between. The CDR3 here is CASSLGPQREQYV. CDR3 nucleotide sequence: TGTGCCAGCAGCTTAGGGCCCCAGCGGGAGCAGTACGTC.

This clone was found a few times. V and J are TRBV15 and TRBJ1-6, with D perhaps matching TRBD1 (5 bases). This CDR3 has 13 residues. Per germline, CDR1 LNHNV and CDR2 YYDKDF (reference sequence). The V gene lost 10 bases and the J gene lost 6 bases, with 13 bases spanning the gap. CDR3 bases: TGTGCCAAAGCAGGGCAGACTAATTCACCCCTCCACTTT. Translated: CAKAGQTNSPLHF.

V is TRBV10-1 and J is TRBJ1-1, with a weak D call TRBD1 (6 bases). Germline-derived CDR1 and CDR2 are WNHNN and SYGVQD (reference sequence). This CDR3 is 14 amino acids long. Between the trimmed V and J ends, which lost 8 bases and 1 base, there was a span of 14 bases. CDR3 protein: CASSAGTQNTEAFF. The CDR3, as DNA: TGCGCCAGCTCCGCCGGGACACAGAACACTGAAGCTTTCTTT.

The chain is built from TRBV11-2 and TRBJ1-5; 7 nucleotides agree with TRBD1. The CDR3 length is 17 residues. Germline-derived CDR1 and CDR2 are SGHAT and FQNNGV. Trimming took 1 base from V and 4 from J; bases not matched to a gene: 10. DNA of the CDR3: TGTGCCAGCAGCTTAGGCGGGGACAGCCGCAATAATCAGCCCCAGCATTTT. Its protein product is CASSLGGDSRNNQPQHF.

A note on this clone: This sample also contains other DNA sequences that code for the same CDR3. This chain links TRBV6-5 with TRBJ2-1, with 7 nucleotides matching TRBD1. This CDR3 spans 15 amino acids. The V segment lost 0 bases and the J segment 3 bases; nucleotides outside the gene matches: 2. Germline V lookup: CDR1 MNHEY, CDR2 SVGAGI. The CDR3 loop reads CASSYSGTDYNEQFF. DNA of the CDR3: TGTGCCAGCAGTTACTCGGGGACAGACTACAATGAGCAGTTCTTC.

The chain couples TRBV27 to TRBJ1-2; 8 nucleotides line up with TRBD1. This CDR3 contains 14 residues. The V segment lost 3 bases and the J segment 9 bases; nucleotides outside the gene matches: 9. The germline V gene encodes CDR1 MNHEY and CDR2 SMNVEV (reference sequence). The CDR3 is CASSFQGQALSYTF. CDR3 bases: TGTGCCAGCAGTTTCCAGGGACAGGCCTTGAGCTACACCTTC.

The chain recombines TRBV12-2 with TRBJ1-4; the table gives TRBD1 as D, unverified against the DNA. TRBV12-2 is assigned pseudogene status. This CDR3 comprises 20 residues. CDR3 sequence (DNA): TGTGCAAGTCGCCCCCTAAGTTACGGGACAGGGGACGGGACTAATGAAAAACTGTTTTTT. Protein: CASRPLSYGTGDGTNEKLFF.

The chain uses TRBV6-1 and TRBJ2-2; TRBD1 matches at 7 bases. This CDR3 contains 18 residues. CDR1 and CDR2 from the germline V gene are MNHNS and SASEGT. Trimming removed 1 base from V and 5 bases from J; junction bases left unmatched: 13. In DNA form, the CDR3 reads TGTGCCAGCAGTGAAGGGACGGACGGAGACAGGGAAACCGGGGAGCTGTTTTTT. Translating gives CASSEGTDGDRETGELFF.

The chain uses TRBV19 and TRBJ1-2, with a possible D match to TRBD1 (5 bases). The CDR3 is made up of 14 amino acids. The germline V gene encodes CDR1 LNHDA and CDR2 SQIVND (reference sequence). Trimming took 3 bases from V and 5 from J, leaving 13 bases between them. CDR3 bases: TGTGCCAGTAGTATGGGCAGGGAAGGGTATGGCTACACCTTC. Residues: CASSMGREGYGYTF. The whole variable domain, remainder taken from reference TRBV19 and TRBJ1-2, is DGGITQSPKYLFRKEGQNVTLSCEQNLNHDAMYWYRQDPGQGLRLIYYSQIVNDFQKGDIAEGYSVSREKKESFPLTVTSAQKNPTAFYLCASSMGREGYGYTFGSGTRLTVV.

The gene calls are TRBV11-3 and TRBJ2-1; TRBD2 is a possible D gene (5 bases). V shed 5 bases and J shed 0 bases, with 14 bases lying between them. The CDR3 loop spans 16 amino acids. The germline gives CDR1 SGHNT, CDR2 YENEEA. This chain's CDR3 is CASSPFTGSSYNEQFF. In nucleotides, the CDR3 is TGTGCCAGCAGCCCCTTCACGGGGAGCTCCTACAATGAGCAGTTCTTC.

A remark on this clone: Other DNA sequences from this sample encode an identical CDR3 as well. V is TRBV2 and J is TRBJ1-5, with D perhaps matching TRBD1 (6 bases). V gave up 6 bases and J gave up 0 bases, with 9 bases separating them. The CDR3 runs 14 residues. From germline, CDR1 is SNHLY and CDR2 FYNNEI. CDR3 sequence: CASSDRYSNQPQHF. CDR3 coding DNA: TGTGCCAGCAGCGACAGGTATAGCAATCAGCCCCAGCATTTT.